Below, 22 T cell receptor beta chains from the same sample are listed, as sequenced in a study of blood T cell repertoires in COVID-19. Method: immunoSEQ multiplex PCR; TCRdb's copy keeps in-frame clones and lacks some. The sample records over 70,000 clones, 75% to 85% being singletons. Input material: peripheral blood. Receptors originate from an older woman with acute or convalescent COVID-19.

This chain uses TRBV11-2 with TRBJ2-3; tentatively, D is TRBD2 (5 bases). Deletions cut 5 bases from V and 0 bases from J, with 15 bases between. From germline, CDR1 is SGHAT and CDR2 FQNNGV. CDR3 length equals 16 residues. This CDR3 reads CASSQKPTGSTDTQYF. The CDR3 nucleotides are TGTGCCAGCAGCCAAAAACCTACGGGAAGCACAGATACGCAGTATTTT. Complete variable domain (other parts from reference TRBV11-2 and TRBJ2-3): EAGVAQSPRYKIIEKRQSVAFWCNPISGHATLYWYQQILGQGPKLLIQFQNNGVVDDSQLPKDRFSAERLKGVDSTLKIQPAKLEDSAVYLCASSQKPTGSTDTQYFGPGTRLTVL.

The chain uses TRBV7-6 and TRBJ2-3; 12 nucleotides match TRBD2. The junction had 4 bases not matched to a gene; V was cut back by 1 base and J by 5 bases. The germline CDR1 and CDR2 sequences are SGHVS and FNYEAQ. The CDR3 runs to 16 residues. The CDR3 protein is CASSLGASGGGDTQYF. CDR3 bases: TGTGCCAGCAGCTTAGGAGCTAGCGGGGGGGGAGATACGCAGTATTTT.

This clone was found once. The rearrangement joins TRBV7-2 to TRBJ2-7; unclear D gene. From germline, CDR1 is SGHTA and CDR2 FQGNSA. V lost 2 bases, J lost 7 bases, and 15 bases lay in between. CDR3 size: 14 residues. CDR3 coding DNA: TGTGCCAGCAGCTTAAGTGGTGGGCCTGGGGAGCAGTACTTC. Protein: CASSLSGGPGEQYF.

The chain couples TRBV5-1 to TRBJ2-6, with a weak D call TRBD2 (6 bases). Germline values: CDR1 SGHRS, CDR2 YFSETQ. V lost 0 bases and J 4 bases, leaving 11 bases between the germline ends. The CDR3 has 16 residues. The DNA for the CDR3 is TGCGCCAGCAGCTTGGACGGGGGATGGGGGGCCAACGTCCTGACTTTC. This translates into CASSLDGGWGANVLTF.

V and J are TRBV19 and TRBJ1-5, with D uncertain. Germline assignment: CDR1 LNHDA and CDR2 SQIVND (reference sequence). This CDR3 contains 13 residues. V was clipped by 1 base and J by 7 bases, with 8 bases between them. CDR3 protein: CASSIGLWQPQHF. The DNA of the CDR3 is TGTGCCAGTAGTATAGGGCTCTGGCAGCCCCAGCATTTT. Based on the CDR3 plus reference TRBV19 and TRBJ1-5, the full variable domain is DGGITQSPKYLFRKEGQNVTLSCEQNLNHDAMYWYRQDPGQGLRLIYYSQIVNDFQKGDIAEGYSVSREKKESFPLTVTSAQKNPTAFYLCASSIGLWQPQHFGDGTRLSIL.

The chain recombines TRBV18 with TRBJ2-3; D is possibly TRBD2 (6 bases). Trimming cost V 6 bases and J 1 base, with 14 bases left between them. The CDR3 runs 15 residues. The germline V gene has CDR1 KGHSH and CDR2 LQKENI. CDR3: CASSPLASGTDTQYF. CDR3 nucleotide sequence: TGTGCCAGCTCCCCGCTCGCTAGCGGCACAGATACGCAGTATTTT.

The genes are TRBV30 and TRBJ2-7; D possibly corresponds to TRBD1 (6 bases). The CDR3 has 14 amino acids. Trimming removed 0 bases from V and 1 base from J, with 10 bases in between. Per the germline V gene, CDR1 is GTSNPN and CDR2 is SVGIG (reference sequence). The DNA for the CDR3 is TGTGCCTGGAGTGTCTCGGACAGTTCCTACGAGCAGTACTTC. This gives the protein CAWSVSDSSYEQYF.

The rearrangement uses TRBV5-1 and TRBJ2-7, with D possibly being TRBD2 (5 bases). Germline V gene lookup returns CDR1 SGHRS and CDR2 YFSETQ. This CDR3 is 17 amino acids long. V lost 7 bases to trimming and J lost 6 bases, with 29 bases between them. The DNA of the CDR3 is TGCGCCAGCGGATCCGGACTCAGGTCAGGATATCTTTCCGAGCAGTACTTC. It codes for CASGSGLRSGYLSEQYF.

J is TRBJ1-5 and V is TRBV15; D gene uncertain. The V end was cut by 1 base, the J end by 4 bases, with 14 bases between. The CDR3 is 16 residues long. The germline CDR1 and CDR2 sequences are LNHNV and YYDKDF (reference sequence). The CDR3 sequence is CATSRVQKPQNQPQHF. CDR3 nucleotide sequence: TGTGCCACCAGCAGAGTACAAAAACCGCAAAATCAGCCCCAGCATTTT.

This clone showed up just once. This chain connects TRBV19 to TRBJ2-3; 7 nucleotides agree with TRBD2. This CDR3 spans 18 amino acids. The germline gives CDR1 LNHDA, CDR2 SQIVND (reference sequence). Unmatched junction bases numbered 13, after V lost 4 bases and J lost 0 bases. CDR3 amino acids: CASSRSLGLAASTDTQYF. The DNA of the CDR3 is TGTGCCAGTAGTAGATCCTTGGGGCTAGCGGCTAGCACAGATACGCAGTATTTT.

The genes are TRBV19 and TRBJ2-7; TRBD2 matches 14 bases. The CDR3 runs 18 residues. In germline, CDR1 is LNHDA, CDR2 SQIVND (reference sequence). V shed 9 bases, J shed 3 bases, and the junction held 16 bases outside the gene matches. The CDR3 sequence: CASGRGLAGDSSLYEQYF. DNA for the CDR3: TGTGCCAGCGGTAGGGGACTAGCGGGGGACTCCTCTCTCTACGAGCAGTACTTC.

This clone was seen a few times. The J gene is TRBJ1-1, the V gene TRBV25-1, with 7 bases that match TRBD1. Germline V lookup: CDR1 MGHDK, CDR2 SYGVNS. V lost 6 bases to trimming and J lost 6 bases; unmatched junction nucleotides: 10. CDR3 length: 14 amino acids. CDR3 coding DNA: TGTGCCAGCAGGGATGACAGGGCTGGACCTGAAGCTTTCTTT. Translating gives CASRDDRAGPEAFF.

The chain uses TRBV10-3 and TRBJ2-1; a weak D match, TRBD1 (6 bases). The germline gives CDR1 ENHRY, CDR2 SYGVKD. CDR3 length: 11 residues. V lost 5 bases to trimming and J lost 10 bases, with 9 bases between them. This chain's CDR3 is CAISHGTEQFF. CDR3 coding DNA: TGTGCCATCAGTCATGGGACAGAGCAGTTCTTC.

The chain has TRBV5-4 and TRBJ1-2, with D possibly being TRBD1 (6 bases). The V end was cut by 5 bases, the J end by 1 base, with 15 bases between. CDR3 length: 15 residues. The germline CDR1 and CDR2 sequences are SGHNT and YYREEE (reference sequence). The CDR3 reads CASRQDRINNYGYTF. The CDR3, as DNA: TGTGCCAGCAGACAAGACAGGATAAATAACTATGGCTACACCTTC.

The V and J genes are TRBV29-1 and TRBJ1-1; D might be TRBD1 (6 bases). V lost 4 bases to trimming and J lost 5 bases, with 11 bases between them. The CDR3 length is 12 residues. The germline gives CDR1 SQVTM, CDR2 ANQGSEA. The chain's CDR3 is CSVAGGVTEAFF. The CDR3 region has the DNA TGCAGCGTTGCGGGGGGCGTAACTGAAGCTTTCTTT.

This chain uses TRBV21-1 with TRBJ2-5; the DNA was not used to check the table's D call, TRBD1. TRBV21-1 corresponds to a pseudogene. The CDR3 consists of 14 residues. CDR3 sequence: CASSKQGGGETQYF. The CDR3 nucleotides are TGTGCCAGCAGCAAACAGGGGGGCGGGGAGACCCAGTACTTC.

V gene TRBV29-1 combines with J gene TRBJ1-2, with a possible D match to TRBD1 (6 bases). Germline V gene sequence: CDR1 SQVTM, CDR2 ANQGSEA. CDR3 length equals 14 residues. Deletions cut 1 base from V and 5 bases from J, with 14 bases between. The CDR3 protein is CSVEAPGVEYGYTF. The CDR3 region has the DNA TGCAGCGTTGAAGCCCCAGGGGTCGAGTATGGCTACACCTTC.

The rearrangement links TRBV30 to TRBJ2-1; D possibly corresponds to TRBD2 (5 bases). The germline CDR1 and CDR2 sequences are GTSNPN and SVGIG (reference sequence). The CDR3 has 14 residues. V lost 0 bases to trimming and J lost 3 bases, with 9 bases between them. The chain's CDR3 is CAWSVGGHYNEQFF. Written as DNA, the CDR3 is TGTGCCTGGAGTGTAGGCGGGCACTACAATGAGCAGTTCTTC.

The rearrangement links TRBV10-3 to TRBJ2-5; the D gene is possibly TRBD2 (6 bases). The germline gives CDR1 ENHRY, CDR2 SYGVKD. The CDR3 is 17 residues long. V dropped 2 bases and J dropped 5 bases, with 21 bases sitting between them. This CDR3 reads CAISEGGRSPSEETQYF. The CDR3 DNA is TGTGCCATCAGTGAGGGAGGCAGGAGCCCTAGCGAGGAGACCCAGTACTTC.

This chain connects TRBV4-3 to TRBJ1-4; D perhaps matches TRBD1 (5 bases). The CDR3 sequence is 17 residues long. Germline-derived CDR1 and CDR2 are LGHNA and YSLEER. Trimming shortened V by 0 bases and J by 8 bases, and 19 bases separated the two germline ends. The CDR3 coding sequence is TGCGCCAGCAGCCAAGATTCGGTGGCCAGGGTCGGGGAAAAACTGTTTTTT. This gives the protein CASSQDSVARVGEKLFF.

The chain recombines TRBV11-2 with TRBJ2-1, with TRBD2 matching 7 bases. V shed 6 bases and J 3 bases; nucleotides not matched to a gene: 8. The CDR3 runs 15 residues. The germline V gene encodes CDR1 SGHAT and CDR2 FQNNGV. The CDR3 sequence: CASSSGTTIYNEQFF. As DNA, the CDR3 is TGTGCCAGCAGTTCCGGGACTACAATCTACAATGAGCAGTTCTTC. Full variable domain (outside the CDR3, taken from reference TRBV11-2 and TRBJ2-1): EAGVAQSPRYKIIEKRQSVAFWCNPISGHATLYWYQQILGQGPKLLIQFQNNGVVDDSQLPKDRFSAERLKGVDSTLKIQPAKLEDSAVYLCASSSGTTIYNEQFFGPGTRLTVL.

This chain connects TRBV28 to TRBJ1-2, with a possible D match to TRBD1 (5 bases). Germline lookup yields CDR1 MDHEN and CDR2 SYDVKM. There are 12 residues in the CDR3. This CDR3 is CTSGGTNYGYTF. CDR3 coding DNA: TGTACTTCTGGGGGGACTAACTATGGCTACACCTTC.